This record looks at one T cell receptor (beta chain) sequence and its context. Its antigen remains unknown. The entry originates in a study of T cell repertoires in cytomegalovirus infection. Germline V CDR1 and CDR2: SGHAT, FQNNGV. The ends were cut back, 5 bases at V and 4 bases at J, with 25 bases in the middle. CDR3 length: 18 residues. TCRdb re-called the reads through MiXCR, storing one row per CDR3 protein. The table records around 710,000 distinct CDR3 sequences, almost 30% of them present only once. The rearrangement links TRBV11-2 to TRBJ2-3; tentatively, D is TRBD1 (5 bases). The source is a human donor in good health (CMV status not recorded). Some clones in this sample may be carry-over from other donors' samples. Source: cultured CD8+ T cells from PBMCs, taken from culture after CMV antigen stimulation. CDR3 bases: TGTGCCAGCAGCCCAGTCGGGTCTCCAGGGATCATCTCAGATACGCAGTATTTT. It codes for CASSPVGSPGIISDTQYF.